This TCR beta chain was observed in a study of shared clonotypes between healthy human individuals. Overall study context: Three plates each covered CD4 naive and memory; CD8 naive two, CD8 memory one.

Donors were healthy HIV-negative adults without recent acute infections or vaccinations. Generated by immunoSEQ multiplex PCR, the TCRdb table keeps only in-frame clones and is missing some. The sample holds around 700,000 clones, around 72% seen once. Germline V gene lookup returns CDR1 MNHNS and CDR2 SASEGT. The germline V and J ends were trimmed by 5 bases and 4 bases, with 9 bases remaining between them. There are 13 residues in the CDR3. The chain carries TRBV6-1 and TRBJ1-5; tentative D call: TRBD1 (6 bases). The receptor was isolated from a woman younger than 45 in good health. Material for sequencing was memory CD4+ T cells sorted from blood. Subset specified: CD45RA-negative fraction. The DNA for the CDR3 is TGTGCCAGCAGTCGACAGGTAAATCAGCCCCAGCATTTT. Its translation: CASSRQVNQPQHF.